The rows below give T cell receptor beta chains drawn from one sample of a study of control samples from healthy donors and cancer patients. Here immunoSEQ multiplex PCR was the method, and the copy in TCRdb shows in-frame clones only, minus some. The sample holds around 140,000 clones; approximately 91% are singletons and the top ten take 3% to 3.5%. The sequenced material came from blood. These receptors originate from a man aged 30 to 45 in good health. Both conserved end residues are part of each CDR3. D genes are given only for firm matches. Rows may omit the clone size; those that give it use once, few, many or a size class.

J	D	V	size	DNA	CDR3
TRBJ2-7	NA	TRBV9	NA	TGTGCCAGCAGCCCATCCGGGACCGCTAACGAGCAGTACTTC	CASSPSGTANEQYF
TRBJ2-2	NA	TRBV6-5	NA	TGTGCCAGCAGCTCGAACAGGGGAGGAACCGGGGAGCTGTTTTTT	CASSSNRGGTGELFF
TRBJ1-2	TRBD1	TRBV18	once	TGTGCCAGCTCAGGCCGGGACAGTACCTATGGCTACACCTTC	CASSGRDSTYGYTF
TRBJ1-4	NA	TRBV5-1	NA	TGCGCCAGCAGCTCGGAAGGTGAAAAACTGTTTTTT	CASSSEGEKLFF
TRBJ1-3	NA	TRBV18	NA	TGTGCCAGCTCACCACCCACGGACAGCTCACGGGGAAACACCATATATTTT	CASSPPTDSSRGNTIYF
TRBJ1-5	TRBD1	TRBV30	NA	TGTGCCTGGAGTGTACCAGGGGGCGATCAGCCCCAGCATTTT	CAWSVPGGDQPQHF
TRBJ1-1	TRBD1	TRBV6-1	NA	TGTGCCAGCAGTGAAGGACAGGGACTCGGAGCTTTCTTT	CASSEGQGLGAFF
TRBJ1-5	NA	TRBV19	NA	TGTGCCAGTAGTATTTATGGGGGCGGGAGCAATCAGCCCCAGCATTTT	CASSIYGGGSNQPQHF
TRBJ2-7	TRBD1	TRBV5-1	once	TGCGCCAGCGCAGCCGGGACAGGGTCATACGAGCAGTACTTC	CASAAGTGSYEQYF
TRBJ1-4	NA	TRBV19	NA	TGTGCCAGTAGTATACAGGGGACTAATGAAAAACTGTTTTTT	CASSIQGTNEKLFF
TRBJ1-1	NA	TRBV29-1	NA	TGCAGCGTTGGAAGGACTGGGAACACTGAAGCTTTCTTT	CSVGRTGNTEAFF
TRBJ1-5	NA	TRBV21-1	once	NA	CASSKGVGVGNQPQHF
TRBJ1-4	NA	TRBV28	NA	TGTGCCAGCAGTGTGACAGAAACCGCAACTAATGAAAAACTGTTTTTT	CASSVTETATNEKLFF
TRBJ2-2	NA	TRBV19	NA	TGTGCCAGTAGTACAAGAGGGGTAACCGGGGAGCTGTTTTTT	CASSTRGVTGELFF
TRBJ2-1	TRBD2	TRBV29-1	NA	TGCAGCGTACCTAGCGGGGGCACCTACAATGAGCAGTTCTTC	CSVPSGGTYNEQFF
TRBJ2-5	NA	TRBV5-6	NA	TGTGCCAGCAGCTTGGGGCAGTACGTCCAAGAGACCCAGTACTTC	CASSLGQYVQETQYF
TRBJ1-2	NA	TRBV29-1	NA	TGCAGCGTTGTAGCGACAGCAGCTAACTATGGCTACACCTTC	CSVVATAANYGYTF
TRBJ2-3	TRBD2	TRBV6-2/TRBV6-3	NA	TGTGCCAGCAGACCTAGCGGGGGGGCCGCAGATACGCAGTATTTT	CASRPSGGAADTQYF
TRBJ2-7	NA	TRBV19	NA	TGTGCCAGTAGTATAAAGTTAGGATTAGGCGAGCAGTACTTC	CASSIKLGLGEQYF
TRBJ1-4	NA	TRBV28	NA	TGTGCCAGCAGCCCACCGGGGTCTGCCGAAAAACTGTTTTTT	CASSPPGSAEKLFF
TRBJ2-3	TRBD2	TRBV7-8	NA	TGTGCCAGCAGGCCCATTCCGGGACTAGCGGGGGGCACAGATACGCAGTATTTT	CASRPIPGLAGGTDTQYF
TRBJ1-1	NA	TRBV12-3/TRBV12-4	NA	TGTGCCAGCAGTTTAAGGGGCACTGAAGCTTTCTTT	CASSLRGTEAFF
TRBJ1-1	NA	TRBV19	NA	TGTGCCAGTAGTATAGATCAGACAGCGTATGAAGCTTTCTTT	CASSIDQTAYEAFF
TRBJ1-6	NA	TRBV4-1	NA	TGCGCCAGCAGCCAACAGGGCTCCTATAATTCACCCCTCCACTTT	CASSQQGSYNSPLHF
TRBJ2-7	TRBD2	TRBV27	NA	TGTGCCAGCAGTTTGGGACTAGTGTACGAGCAGTACTTC	CASSLGLVYEQYF
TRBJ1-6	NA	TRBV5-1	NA	TGCGCCAGCAGCCTCGACAGTATCTATAATTCACCCCTCCACTTT	CASSLDSIYNSPLHF
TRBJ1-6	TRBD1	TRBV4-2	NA	TGTGCCAGCAGCCAAAGGCAGACAGGGCAAGGCTGGGAATCACCCCTCCACTTT	CASSQRQTGQGWESPLHF
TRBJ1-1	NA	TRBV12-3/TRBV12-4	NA	TGTGCCAGTCTGACAGCCGGTGAAGCTTTCTTT	CASLTAGEAFF
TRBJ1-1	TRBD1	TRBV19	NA	TGTGCCAGTACCCAAGACAGGGGCACTGAAGCTTTCTTT	CASTQDRGTEAFF
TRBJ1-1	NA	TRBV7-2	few	TGTGCCAGCAGCTTAGACATGGGGCGGTACACTGAAGCTTTCTTT	CASSLDMGRYTEAFF
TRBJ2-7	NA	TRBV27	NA	TGTGCCAGCAGTTTCTCGGGGACCCCCTACGAGCAGTACTTC	CASSFSGTPYEQYF
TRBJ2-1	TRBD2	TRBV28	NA	TGTGCCAGCAGCTCCCGGACTAGTTGGAGTAGTGAGCAGTTCTTC	CASSSRTSWSSEQFF